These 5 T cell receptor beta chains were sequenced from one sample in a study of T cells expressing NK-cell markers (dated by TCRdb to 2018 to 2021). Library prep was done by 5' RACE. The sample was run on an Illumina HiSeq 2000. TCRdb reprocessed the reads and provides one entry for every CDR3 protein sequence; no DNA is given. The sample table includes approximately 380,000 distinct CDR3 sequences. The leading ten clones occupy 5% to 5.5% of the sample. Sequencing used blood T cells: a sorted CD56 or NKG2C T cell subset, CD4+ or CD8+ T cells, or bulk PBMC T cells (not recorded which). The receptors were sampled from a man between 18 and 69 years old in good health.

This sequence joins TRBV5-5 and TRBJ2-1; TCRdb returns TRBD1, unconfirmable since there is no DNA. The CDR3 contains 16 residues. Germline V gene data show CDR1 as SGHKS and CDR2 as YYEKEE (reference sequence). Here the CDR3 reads CASRGQGGRGINEQFF.

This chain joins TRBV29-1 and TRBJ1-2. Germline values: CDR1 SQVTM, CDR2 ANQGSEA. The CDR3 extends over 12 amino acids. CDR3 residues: CSVPRNLGGYTF.

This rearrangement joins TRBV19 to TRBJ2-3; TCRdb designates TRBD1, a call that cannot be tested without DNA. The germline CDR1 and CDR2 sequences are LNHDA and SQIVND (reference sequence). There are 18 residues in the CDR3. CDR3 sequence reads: CASSIAAGDPMSTYTQYF.

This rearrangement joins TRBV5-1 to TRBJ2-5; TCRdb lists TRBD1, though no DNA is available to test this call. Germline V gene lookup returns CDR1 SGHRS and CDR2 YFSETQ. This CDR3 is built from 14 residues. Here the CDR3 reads CASSQRQGLETQYF.

This CDR3 is CASSPGASPPYEQYF. The chain carries TRBV5-1 and TRBJ2-7; lacking DNA, the TRBD1 call made by TCRdb goes unchecked. The CDR3 is 15 residues long. Germline V CDR1 and CDR2: SGHRS, YFSETQ.